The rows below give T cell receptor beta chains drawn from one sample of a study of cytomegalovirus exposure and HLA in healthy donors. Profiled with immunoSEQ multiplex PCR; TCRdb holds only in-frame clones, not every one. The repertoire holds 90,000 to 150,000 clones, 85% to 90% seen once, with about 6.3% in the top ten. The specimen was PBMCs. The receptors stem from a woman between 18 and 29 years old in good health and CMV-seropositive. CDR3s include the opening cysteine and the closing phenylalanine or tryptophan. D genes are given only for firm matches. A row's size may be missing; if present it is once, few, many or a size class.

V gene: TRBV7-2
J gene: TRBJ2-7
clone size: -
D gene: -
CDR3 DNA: TGTGCCAGCAGCTTAACGGGAGTCTCCTACGAGCAGTACTTC
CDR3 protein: CASSLTGVSYEQYF

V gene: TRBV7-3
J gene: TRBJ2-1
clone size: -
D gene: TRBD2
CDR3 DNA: TGTGCCAGCAGCTACGGGGGGGCCCTCAATGAGCAGTTCTTC
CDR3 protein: CASSYGGALNEQFF

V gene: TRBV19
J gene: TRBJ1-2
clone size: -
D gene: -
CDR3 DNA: TGTGCCAGTAGTAATGGGGGGGGGACCTATGGCTACACCTTC
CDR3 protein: CASSNGGGTYGYTF

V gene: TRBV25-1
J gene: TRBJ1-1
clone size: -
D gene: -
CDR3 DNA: TGTGCCAGCAGTGACCCTAGGCGGCGATCGGGTGAAGCTTTCTTT
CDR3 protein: CASSDPRRRSGEAFF

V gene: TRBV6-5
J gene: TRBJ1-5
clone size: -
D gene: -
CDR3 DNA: TGTGCCAGCAGTTACAACTCGGGTCAGCCCCAGCATTTT
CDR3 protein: CASSYNSGQPQHF

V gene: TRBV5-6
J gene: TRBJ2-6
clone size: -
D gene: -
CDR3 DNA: TGTGCCAGCAGCTTGCTGGCCAGGCGAATCTCTGGGGCCAACGTCCTGACTTTC
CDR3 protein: CASSLLARRISGANVLTF

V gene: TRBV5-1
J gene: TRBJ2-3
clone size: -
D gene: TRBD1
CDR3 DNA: TGCGCCAGCAGCTCAACAGGGGGCACAGATACGCAGTATTTT
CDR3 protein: CASSSTGGTDTQYF

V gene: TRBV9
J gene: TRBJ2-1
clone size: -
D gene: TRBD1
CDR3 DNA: TGTGCCAGCAGCGTAGACAGGGGATCGGAGGAGCAGTTCTTC
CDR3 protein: CASSVDRGSEEQFF

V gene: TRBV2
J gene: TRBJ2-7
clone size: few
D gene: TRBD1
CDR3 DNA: TGTGCCAGCAGTCAAACCCGGACAGGGGGTAACGAGCAGTACTTC
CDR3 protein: CASSQTRTGGNEQYF

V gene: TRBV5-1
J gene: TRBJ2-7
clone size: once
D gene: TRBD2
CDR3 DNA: TGCGCCAGCAGCTTGGAGGCTAGCGGGGCCTACGAGCAGTACTTC
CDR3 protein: CASSLEASGAYEQYF

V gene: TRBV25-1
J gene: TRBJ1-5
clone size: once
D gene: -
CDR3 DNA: TGTGCCAGCAGTCGGGGGAGGGAACAGCCCCAGCATTTT
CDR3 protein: CASSRGREQPQHF

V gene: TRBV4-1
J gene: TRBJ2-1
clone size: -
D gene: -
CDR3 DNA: TGCGCCAGCAGCCGGAACAGGGAATCCTACAATGAGCAGTTCTTC
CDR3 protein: CASSRNRESYNEQFF

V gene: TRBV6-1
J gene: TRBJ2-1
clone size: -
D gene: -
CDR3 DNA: TGTGCCAGCAACCTGGACTGGGCCTACAATGAGCAGTTCTTC
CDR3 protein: CASNLDWAYNEQFF

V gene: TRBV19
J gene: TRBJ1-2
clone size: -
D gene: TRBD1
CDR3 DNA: TGTGCCAGTAGAACGACAGGGGACGATGGCTACACCTTC
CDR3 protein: CASRTTGDDGYTF

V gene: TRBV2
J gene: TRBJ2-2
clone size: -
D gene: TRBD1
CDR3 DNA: TGTGCCAGCAGTGAGGGACAGCTCACCGGGGAGCTGTTTTTT
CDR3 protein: CASSEGQLTGELFF

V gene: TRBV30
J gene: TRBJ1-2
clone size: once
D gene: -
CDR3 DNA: TGTGCCTGGAGCCCCGCGTTATGGTATGGCTACACCTTC
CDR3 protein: CAWSPALWYGYTF

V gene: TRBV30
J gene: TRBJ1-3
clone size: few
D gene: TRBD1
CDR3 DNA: TGTGCCTGGAGTGAAGGGACAGGGTTCTCTGGAAACACCATATATTTT
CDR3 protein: CAWSEGTGFSGNTIYF

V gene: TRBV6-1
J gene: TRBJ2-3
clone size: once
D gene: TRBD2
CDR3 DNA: TGTGCCAGCAAGGAGCGGGGGGGCGCAGATACGCAGTATTTT
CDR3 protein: CASKERGGADTQYF

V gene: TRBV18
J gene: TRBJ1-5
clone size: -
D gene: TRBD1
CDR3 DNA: TGTGCCAGCTCGCCAACAGGGGGCTATAGCAATCAGCCCCAGCATTTT
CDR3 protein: CASSPTGGYSNQPQHF

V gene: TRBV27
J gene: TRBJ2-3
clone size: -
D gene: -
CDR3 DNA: TGTGCCAGCAGTTCACAGACAGCCCTTTTCGGTACGAATACGCAGTATTTT
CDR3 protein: CASSSQTALFGTNTQYF

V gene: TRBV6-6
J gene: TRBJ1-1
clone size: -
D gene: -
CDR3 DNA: TGTGCCAGCAGCCAACGCGGGGACACTGAAGCTTTCTTT
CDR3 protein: CASSQRGDTEAFF

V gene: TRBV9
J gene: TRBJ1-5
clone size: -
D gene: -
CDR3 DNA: TGTGCCAGCAGCGTAGAAGGACTCCCGGGCAATGGGCCCCAGCATTTT
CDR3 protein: CASSVEGLPGNGPQHF

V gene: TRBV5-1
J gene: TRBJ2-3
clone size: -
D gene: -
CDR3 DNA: TGCGCCAGCAGCTTGGAGCCCACAGATACGCAGTATTTT
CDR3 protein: CASSLEPTDTQYF

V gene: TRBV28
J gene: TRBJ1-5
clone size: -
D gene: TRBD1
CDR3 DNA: TGTGCCAGCAGGGGGACAGCTTATAGCAATCAGCCCCAGCATTTT
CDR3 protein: CASRGTAYSNQPQHF

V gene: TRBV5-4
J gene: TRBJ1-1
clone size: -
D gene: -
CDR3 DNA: TGTGCCAGCAGCTCCAGGGAAACGATCCCTGAAGCTTTCTTT
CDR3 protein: CASSSRETIPEAFF

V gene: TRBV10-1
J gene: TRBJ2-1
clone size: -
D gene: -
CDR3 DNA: TGCGCCAGCAGTGAGGAAGCACGCGGAAACAATGAGCAGTTCTTC
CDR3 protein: CASSEEARGNNEQFF

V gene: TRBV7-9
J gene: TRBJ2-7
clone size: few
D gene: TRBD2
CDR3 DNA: TGTGCCAGCAGCCGGCCTGGGGAGGGTGACGAGCAGTACTTC
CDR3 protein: CASSRPGEGDEQYF

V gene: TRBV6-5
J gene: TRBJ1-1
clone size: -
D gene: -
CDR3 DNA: TGTGCCAGCAGTCCAGATGCAACAGGGCGCACTGAAGCTTTCTTT
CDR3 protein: CASSPDATGRTEAFF

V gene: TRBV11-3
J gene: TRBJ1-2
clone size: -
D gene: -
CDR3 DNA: TGTGCCAGCAGCTTAGAACGTAGCGGGACACCATCTAACTATGGCTACACCTTC
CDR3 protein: CASSLERSGTPSNYGYTF

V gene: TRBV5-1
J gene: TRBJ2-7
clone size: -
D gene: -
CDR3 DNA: TGCGCCAGCAGTGAATGGGGCACCGGATCCTACGAGCAGTACTTC
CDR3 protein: CASSEWGTGSYEQYF

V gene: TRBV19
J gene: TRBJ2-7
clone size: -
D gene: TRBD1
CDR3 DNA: TGTGCCAGTAGTATAGGGGACAGGGCCAACGAGCAGTACTTC
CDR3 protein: CASSIGDRANEQYF

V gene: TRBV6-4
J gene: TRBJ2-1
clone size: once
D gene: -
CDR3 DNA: TGTGCCAGCAGTGCGAAGAGGTTCTTC
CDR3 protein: CASSAKRFF

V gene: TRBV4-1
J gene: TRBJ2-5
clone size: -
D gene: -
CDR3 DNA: TGCGCCAGCAGCCAAGAGGGCAGGGGGAGGCAAGAGACCCAGTACTTC
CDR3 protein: CASSQEGRGRQETQYF

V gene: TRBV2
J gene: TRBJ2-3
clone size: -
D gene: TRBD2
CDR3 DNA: TGTGCCAGCAGATTGTCCAGCGGGAGTGCTGATACGCAGTATTTT
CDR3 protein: CASRLSSGSADTQYF

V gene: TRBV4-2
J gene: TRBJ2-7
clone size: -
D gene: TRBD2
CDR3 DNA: TGTGCCAGCAGCCAAGAAGATTTCCTAGCGGGAGTGGTCGAGCAGTACTTC
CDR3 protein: CASSQEDFLAGVVEQYF

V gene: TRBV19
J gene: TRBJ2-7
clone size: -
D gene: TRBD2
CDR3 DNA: TGTGCCAGTAGATATCGGGAGGAGGTAGTTTACGAGCAGTACTTC
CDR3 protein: CASRYREEVVYEQYF

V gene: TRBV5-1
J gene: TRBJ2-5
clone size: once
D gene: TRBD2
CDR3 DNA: TGCGCCAGCAGACCAGGCGGGGGGGACCAAGAGACCCAGTACTTC
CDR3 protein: CASRPGGGDQETQYF

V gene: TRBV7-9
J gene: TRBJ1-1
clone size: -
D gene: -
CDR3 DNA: TGTGCCAGCAGCTCGCATCGAGACAAAAACACTGAAGCTTTCTTT
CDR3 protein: CASSSHRDKNTEAFF

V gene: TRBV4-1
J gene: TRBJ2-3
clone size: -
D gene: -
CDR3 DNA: TGCGCCAGCAGCCAGCGCACAACGGGTCTCGGGACACTGAGCACAGATACGCAGTATTTT
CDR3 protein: CASSQRTTGLGTLSTDTQYF

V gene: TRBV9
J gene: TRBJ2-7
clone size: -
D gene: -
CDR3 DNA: TGTGCCAGCAGCCCCTGGGCCAGTCCCTACGAGCAGTACTTC
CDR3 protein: CASSPWASPYEQYF

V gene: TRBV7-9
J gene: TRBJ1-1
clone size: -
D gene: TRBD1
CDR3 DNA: TGTGCCAGCAGCTACCGGACAGGGGGCGCTATGGAAACTGAAGCTTTCTTT
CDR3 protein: CASSYRTGGAMETEAFF

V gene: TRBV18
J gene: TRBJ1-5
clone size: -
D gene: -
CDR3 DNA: TGTGCCAGCTCACCGGAGAGCAATCAGCCCCAGCATTTT
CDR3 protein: CASSPESNQPQHF

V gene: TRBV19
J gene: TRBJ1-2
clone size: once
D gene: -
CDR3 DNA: TGTGCCAGTAGAGTGCGTCCTAACTATGGCTACACCTTC
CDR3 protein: CASRVRPNYGYTF

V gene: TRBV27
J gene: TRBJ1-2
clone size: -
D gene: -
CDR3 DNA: TGTGCCAGCAGTCCAAACAGGGTATCCCCCTCTTATGGCTACACCTTC
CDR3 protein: CASSPNRVSPSYGYTF

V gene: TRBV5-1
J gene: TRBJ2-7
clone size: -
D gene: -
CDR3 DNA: TGCGCCAGCAGCTTGGGCGGCCGCTCCTACGAGCAGTACTTC
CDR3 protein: CASSLGGRSYEQYF

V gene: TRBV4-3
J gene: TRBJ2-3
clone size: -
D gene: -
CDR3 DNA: TGCGCCAGCAGCCAAGAAAGGAGAGATACGCAGTATTTT
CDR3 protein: CASSQERRDTQYF

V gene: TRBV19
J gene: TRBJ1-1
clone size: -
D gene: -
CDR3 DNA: TGTGCCAGTAGTGACAAACCGAACACTGAAGCTTTCTTT
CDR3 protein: CASSDKPNTEAFF

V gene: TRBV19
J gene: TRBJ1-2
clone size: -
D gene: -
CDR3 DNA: TGTGCCAGTTACCGGAGAGACAGCAACTATGGCTACACCTTC
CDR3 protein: CASYRRDSNYGYTF

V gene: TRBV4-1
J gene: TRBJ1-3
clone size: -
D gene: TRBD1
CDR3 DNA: TGCGCCAGCAGCACTCAGGGGGCTGAAGCTGGAAACACCATATATTTT
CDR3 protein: CASSTQGAEAGNTIYF

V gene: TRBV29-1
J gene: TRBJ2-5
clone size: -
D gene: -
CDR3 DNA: TGCAGCGGGGCGGGGGAGACCCAGTACTTC
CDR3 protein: CSGAGETQYF

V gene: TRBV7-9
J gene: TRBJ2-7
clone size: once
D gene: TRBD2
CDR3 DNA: TGTGCCAGCAGCTTAGTTGGGGCTAGCGGGGATGACGAGCAGTACTTC
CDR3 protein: CASSLVGASGDDEQYF